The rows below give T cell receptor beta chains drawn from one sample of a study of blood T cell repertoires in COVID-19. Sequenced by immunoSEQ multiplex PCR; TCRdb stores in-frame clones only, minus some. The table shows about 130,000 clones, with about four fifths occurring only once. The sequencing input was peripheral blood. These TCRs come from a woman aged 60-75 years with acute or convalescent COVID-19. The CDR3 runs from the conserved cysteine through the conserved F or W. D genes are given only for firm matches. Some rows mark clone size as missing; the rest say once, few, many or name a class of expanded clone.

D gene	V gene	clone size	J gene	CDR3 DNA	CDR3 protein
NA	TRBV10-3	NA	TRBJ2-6	TGTGCCATAGGGGAAATTGGGGCCAACGTCCTGACTTTC	CAIGEIGANVLTF
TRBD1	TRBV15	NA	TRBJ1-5	TGTGCCACCAGCAGAGATTTGGGGACAGGGGGAGGACCCCAGCATTTT	CATSRDLGTGGGPQHF
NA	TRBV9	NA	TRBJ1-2	TGTGCCAGCAGCGTAGACTCCACTGACAGGTCGGAAACCTTC	CASSVDSTDRSETF
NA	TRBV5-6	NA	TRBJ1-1	TGTGCCAGCAGCTGGACTCAGGGGAACCTCCCTACTGAAGCTTTCTTT	CASSWTQGNLPTEAFF
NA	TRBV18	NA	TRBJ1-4	TGTGCCAGCTCACCACCGCCCCAGAAGAATGAAAAACTGTTTTTT	CASSPPPQKNEKLFF
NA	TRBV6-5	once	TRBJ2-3	TGTGCCAGCAGTTGGTCAGTCACAGATACGCAGTATTTT	CASSWSVTDTQYF
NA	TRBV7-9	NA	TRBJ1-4	TGTGCCAGCAGCGTACCGGGCTTGGAGGGTGAAAAACTGTTTTTT	CASSVPGLEGEKLFF
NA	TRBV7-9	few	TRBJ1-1	TGTGCCAGCAGCCCTGACAGGACGACGCTGAACACTGAAGCTTTCTTT	CASSPDRTTLNTEAFF
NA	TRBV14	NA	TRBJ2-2	TGTGCCAGCAGCACCTTCTTACAGGTCGCCGGGGAGCTGTTTTTT	CASSTFLQVAGELFF
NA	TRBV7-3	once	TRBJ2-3	TGTGCCAGCAGCTTAAGCGGGATCTTAGGCGCAGATACGCAGTATTTT	CASSLSGILGADTQYF
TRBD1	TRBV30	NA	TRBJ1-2	TGTGCCGTACCCGGGACAGGGGGCCGTAAGGGAGGCTACACCTTC	CAVPGTGGRKGGYTF
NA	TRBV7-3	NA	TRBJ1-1	TGTGCCAGCAGCTTAAGGGGGCCGATGAACACTGAAGCTTTCTTT	CASSLRGPMNTEAFF
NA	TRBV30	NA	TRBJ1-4	TGTGCCTGCGGTAATGAAAAACTGTTTTTT	CACGNEKLFF
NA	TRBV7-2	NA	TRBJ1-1	TGTGCCAGCAGCCGTAGACAACCCCGAAACACTGAAGCTTTCTTT	CASSRRQPRNTEAFF
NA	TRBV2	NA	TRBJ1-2	TGTGCCAGGGGGGGGGAAGCAGGCTCCAATGGCTACACCTTC	CARGGEAGSNGYTF
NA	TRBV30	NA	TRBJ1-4	TGTGCCTGGACCCCCAAGTACCCGGTGGATGAAAAACTGTTTTTT	CAWTPKYPVDEKLFF
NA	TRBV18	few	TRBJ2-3	TGTGCCAGCTCTGGGGACTCCCTACGCACAGATACGCAGTATTTT	CASSGDSLRTDTQYF
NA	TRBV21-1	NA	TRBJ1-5	TGTGCCAGCAGCCGGAGGGCCAATCAGCCCCAGCATTTT	CASSRRANQPQHF
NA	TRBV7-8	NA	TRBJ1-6	TGTGCCAGCAGCTCAGTACAGGGTCGTAATTCACCCCTCCACTTT	CASSSVQGRNSPLHF
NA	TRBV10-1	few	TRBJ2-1	TGCGCCAGCAGTTTAAACCCGAGTGCTTCCTACAATGAGCAGTTCTTC	CASSLNPSASYNEQFF
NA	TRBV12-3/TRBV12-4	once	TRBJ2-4	TGTGCCAGCAGTCCGAAAAACATTCAGTACTTC	CASSPKNIQYF
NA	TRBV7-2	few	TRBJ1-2	TGTGCCAGCAGCGAAGACGAAGGTGTGGGGGGATATGGCTACACCTTC	CASSEDEGVGGYGYTF
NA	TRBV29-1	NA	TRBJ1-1	TGCAGCGTTGTGGAAGGGGCTACTGAAGCTTTCTTT	CSVVEGATEAFF
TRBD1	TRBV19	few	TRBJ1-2	TGTGCCAGTAGTGCCGGACAGGGGGGCGATGGCTACACCTTC	CASSAGQGGDGYTF
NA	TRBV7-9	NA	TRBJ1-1	TGTGCCAGCAGCTTGCAGGGTGGGACTGAAGCTTTCTTT	CASSLQGGTEAFF
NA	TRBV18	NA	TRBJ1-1	TGTGCCAGCTCACCCCCAGTGAACACTGAAGCTTTCTTT	CASSPPVNTEAFF
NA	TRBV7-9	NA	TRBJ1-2	TGTGCCAGCAGCTCGGGGGAGGGCTATGGCTACACCTTC	CASSSGEGYGYTF
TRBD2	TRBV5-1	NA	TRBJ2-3	TGCGCCAGCAGAGGTCTAGGCGGGGGGAGCACAGATACGCAGTATTTT	CASRGLGGGSTDTQYF
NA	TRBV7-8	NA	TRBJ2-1	TGTGCCAGCAGCCAATACAGAGAGGGGCAGTTCTTC	CASSQYREGQFF
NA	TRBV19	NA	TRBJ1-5	TGTGCCAGTAGTATTAGGGGCAGCAGCAATCAGCCCCAGCATTTT	CASSIRGSSNQPQHF
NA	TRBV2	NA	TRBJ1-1	TGTGCCAGCAGTCGGGCGGGGACTGAAGCTTTCTTT	CASSRAGTEAFF
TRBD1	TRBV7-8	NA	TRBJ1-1	TGTGCCAGCAGATGGACAGGGAACACTGAAGCTTTCTTT	CASRWTGNTEAFF
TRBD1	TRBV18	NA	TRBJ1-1	TGTGCCAGCTCACCAAGTTTAGGGACAGGGCAAGGTAGGCAATCTGAAGCTTTCTTT	CASSPSLGTGQGRQSEAFF